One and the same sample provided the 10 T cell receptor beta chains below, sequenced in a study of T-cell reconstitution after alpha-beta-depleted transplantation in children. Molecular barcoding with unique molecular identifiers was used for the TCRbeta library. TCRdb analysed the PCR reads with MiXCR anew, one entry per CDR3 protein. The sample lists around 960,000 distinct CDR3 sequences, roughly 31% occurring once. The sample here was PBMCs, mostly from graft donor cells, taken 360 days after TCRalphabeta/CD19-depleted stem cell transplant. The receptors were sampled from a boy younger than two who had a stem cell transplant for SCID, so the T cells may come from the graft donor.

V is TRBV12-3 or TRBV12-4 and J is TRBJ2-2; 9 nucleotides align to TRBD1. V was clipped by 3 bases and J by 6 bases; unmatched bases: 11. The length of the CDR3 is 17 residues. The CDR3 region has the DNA TGTGCCAGCAGTTTCAGCGGGACAGGGCGAATACCCGGGGAGCTGTTTTTT. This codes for CASSFSGTGRIPGELFF.

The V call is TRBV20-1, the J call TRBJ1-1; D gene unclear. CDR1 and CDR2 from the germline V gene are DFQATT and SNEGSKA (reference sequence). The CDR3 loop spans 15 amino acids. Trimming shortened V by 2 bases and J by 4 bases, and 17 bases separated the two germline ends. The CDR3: CSARRPDFSVTEAFF. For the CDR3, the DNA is TGCAGTGCTAGAAGACCGGACTTTTCGGTCACTGAAGCTTTCTTT.

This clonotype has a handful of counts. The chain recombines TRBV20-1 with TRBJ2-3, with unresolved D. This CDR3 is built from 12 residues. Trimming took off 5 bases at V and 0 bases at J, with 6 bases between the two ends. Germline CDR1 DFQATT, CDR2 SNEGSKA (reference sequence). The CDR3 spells CSAPSSTDTQYF. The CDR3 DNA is TGCAGTGCTCCTTCTAGCACAGATACGCAGTATTTT.

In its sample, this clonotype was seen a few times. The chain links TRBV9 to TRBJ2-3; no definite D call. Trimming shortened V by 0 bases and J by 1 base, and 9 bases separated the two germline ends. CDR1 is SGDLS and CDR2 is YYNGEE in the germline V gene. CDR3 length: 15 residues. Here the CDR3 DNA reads TGTGCCAGCAGCGTAGTAGGGCTGCGCACAGATACGCAGTATTTT. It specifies CASSVVGLRTDTQYF.

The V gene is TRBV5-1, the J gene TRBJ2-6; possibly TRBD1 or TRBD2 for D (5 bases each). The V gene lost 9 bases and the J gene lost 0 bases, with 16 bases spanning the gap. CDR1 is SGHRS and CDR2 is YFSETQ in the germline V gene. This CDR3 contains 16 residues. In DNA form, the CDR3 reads TGCGCCACCACACGGGACCGTAGCTCTGGGGCCAACGTCCTGACTTTC. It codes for CATTRDRSSGANVLTF.

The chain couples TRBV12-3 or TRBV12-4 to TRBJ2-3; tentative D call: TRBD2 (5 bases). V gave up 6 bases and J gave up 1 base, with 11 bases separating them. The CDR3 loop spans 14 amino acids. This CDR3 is CASSPTRGTDTQYF. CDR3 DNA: TGTGCCAGCAGCCCAACGCGGGGCACAGATACGCAGTATTTT.

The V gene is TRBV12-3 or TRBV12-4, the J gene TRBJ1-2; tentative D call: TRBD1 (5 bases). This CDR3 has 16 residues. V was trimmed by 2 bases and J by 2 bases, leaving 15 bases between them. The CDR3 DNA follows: TGTGCCAGCAGTTTAAATAGGGGTGTAACAAACTATGGCTACACCTTC. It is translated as CASSLNRGVTNYGYTF.

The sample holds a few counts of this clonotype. DNA of the CDR3: TGCGCCAGCAGCGCCCCGGGACGAGAGACCCAGTACTTC. It translates to CASSAPGRETQYF. This chain links TRBV5-1 with TRBJ2-5; D may correspond to TRBD1 or TRBD2 (5 bases each). The V end was cut by 4 bases, the J end by 4 bases, with 11 bases between. The germline V gene has CDR1 SGHRS and CDR2 YFSETQ. The CDR3 loop spans 13 amino acids.

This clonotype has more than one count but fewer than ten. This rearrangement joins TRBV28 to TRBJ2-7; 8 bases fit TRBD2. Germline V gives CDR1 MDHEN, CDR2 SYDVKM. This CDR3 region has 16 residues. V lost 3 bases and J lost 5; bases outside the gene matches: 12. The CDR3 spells CASSFKSRGLGHEQYF. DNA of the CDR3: TGTGCCAGCAGTTTTAAAAGCAGGGGACTAGGCCACGAGCAGTACTTC. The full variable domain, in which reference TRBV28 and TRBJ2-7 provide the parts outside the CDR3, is DVKVTQSSRYLVKRTGEKVFLECVQDMDHENMFWYRQDPGLGLRLIYFSYDVKMKEKGDIPEGYSVSREKKERFSLILESASTNQTSMYLCASSFKSRGLGHEQYFGPGTRLTVT.

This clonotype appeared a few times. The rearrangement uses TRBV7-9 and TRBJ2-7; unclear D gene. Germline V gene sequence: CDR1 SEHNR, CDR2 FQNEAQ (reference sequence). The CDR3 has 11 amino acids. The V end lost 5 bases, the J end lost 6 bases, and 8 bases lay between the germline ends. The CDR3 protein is CASSLVAEQYF. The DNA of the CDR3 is TGTGCCAGCAGCCTGGTCGCCGAGCAGTACTTC.